The clone carrying this T cell receptor (beta chain) was counted a few times. The data stem from a study of OX40 agonist ivuxolimab in advanced cancers. Turning to the study itself: Patients took ivuxolimab, an agonistic anti-OX40 (CD134) antibody. Aged roughly 20 to 79 with a mean of 60 years, they were around 79% male. Checkpoint inhibitors had been given previously to under 50% of patients.

Drawing of blood for sampling happened at baseline, at cycle 4 day 1, and at cycle 7 day 1. Sequencing used immunoSEQ multiplex PCR; TCRdb keeps in-frame clones, though not all of them. The profile shows roughly 20,000 clones, 60% to 85% of them singletons. The CDR3 runs 13 residues. In germline, CDR1 is ENHRY, CDR2 SYGVKD. V lost 6 bases, J lost 5 bases, and 8 bases lay in between. The chain links TRBV10-3 to TRBJ1-6, with no clear D. The sample was CD4+ or CD8+ T cells sorted from blood, taken in a trial of the OX40 agonist ivuxolimab. The clonotype was recovered from an adult with an advanced solid tumor such as melanoma, head and neck, liver or kidney cancer. CDR3 sequence reads: CAIRTDDNSPLHF. The CDR3 DNA follows: TGTGCCATCAGAACAGACGATAATTCACCCCTCCACTTT.